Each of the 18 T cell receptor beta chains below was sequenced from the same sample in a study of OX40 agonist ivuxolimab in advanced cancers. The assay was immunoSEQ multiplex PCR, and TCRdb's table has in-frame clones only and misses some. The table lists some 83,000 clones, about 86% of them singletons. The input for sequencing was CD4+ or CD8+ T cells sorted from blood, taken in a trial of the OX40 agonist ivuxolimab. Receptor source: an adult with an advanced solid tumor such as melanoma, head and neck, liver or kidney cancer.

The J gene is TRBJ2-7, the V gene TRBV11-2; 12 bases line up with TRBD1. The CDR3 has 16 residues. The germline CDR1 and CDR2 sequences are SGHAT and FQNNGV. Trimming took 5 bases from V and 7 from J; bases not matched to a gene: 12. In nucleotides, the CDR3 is TGTGCCAGCAGCCCCCTGGGGGGACAGGGGGCACGGGAGCAGTACTTC. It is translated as CASSPLGGQGAREQYF.

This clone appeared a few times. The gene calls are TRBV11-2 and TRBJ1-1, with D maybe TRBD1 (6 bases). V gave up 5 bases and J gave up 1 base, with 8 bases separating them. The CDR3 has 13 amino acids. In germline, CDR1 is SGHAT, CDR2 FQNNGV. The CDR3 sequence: CASSLDRNTEAFF. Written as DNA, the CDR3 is TGTGCCAGCAGCCTGGACAGGAACACTGAAGCTTTCTTT. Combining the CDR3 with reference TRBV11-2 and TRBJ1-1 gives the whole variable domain EAGVAQSPRYKIIEKRQSVAFWCNPISGHATLYWYQQILGQGPKLLIQFQNNGVVDDSQLPKDRFSAERLKGVDSTLKIQPAKLEDSAVYLCASSLDRNTEAFFGQGTRLTVV.

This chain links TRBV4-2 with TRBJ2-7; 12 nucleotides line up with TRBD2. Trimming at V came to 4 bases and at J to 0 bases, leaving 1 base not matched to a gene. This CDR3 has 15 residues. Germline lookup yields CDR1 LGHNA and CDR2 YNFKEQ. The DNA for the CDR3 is TGTGCCAGCAGCCCGGGACTAGCGGGCTCCTACGAGCAGTACTTC. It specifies CASSPGLAGSYEQYF.

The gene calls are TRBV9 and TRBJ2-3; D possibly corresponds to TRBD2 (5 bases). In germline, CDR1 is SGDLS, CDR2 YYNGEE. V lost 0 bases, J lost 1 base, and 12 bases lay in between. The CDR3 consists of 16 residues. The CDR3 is CASSVGLAEGTDTQYF. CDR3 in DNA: TGTGCCAGCAGCGTAGGCCTAGCCGAGGGCACAGATACGCAGTATTTT.

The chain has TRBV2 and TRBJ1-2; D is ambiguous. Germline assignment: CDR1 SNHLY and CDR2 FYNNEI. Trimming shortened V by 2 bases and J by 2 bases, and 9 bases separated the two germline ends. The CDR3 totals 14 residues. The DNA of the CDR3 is TGTGCCAGCAGTGAAACCAGAGAGAACTATGGCTACACCTTC. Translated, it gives CASSETRENYGYTF.

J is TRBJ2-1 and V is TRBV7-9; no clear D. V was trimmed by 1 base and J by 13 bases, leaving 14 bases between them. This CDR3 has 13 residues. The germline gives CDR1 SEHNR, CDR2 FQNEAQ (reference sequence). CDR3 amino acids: CASSLGYSAVQFF. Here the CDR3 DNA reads TGTGCCAGCAGCTTAGGGTATTCGGCCGTACAGTTCTTC.

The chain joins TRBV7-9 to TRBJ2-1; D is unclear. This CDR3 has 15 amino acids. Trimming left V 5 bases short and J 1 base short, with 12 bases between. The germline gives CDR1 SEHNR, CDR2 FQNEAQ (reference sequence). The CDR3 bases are TGTGCCAGCAGCCTGAGTCCAGCGTCCTACAATGAGCAGTTCTTC. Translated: CASSLSPASYNEQFF.

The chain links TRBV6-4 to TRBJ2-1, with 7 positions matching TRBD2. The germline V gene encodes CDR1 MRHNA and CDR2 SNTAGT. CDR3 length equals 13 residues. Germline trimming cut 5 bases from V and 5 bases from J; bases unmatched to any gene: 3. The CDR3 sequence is CASSSGTNNEQFF. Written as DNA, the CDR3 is TGTGCCAGCAGTAGCGGGACTAACAATGAGCAGTTCTTC.

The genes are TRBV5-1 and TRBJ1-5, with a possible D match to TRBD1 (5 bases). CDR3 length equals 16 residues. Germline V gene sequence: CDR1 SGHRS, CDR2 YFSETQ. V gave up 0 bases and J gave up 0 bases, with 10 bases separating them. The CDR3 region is CASSLGGSYSNQPQHF. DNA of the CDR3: TGCGCCAGCAGCTTGGGGGGCAGTTATAGCAATCAGCCCCAGCATTTT.

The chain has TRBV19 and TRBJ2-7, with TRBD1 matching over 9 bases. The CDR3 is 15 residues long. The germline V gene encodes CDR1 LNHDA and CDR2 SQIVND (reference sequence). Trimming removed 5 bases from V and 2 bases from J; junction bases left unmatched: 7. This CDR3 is CASSLQGARTYEQYF. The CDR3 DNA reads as TGTGCCAGTAGTCTACAGGGGGCGAGAACCTACGAGCAGTACTTC.

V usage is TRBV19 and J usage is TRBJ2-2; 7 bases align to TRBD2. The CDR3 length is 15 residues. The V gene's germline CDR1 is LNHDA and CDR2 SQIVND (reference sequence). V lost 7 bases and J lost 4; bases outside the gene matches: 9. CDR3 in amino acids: CASKEGGGATGELFF. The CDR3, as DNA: TGTGCCAGTAAGGAGGGCGGGGGAGCCACCGGGGAGCTGTTTTTT.

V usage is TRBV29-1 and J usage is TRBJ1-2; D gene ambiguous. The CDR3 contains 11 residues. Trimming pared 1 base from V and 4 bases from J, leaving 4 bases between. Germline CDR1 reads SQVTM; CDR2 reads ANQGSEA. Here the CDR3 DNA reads TGCAGCGTTGAAGTTCGCTATGGCTACACCTTC. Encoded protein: CSVEVRYGYTF.

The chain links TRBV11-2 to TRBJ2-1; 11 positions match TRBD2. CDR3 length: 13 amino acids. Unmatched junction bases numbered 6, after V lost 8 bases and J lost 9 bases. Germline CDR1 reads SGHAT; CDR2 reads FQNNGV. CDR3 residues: CASGLAGGGEQFF. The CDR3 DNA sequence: TGTGCCAGCGGCCTAGCGGGGGGCGGTGAGCAGTTCTTC.

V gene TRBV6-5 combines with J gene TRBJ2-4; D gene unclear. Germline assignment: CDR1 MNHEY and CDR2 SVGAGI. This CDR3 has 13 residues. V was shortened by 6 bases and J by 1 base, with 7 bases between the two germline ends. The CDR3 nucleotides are TGTGCCAGCAGCGAACTTGCCAAAAACATTCAGTACTTC. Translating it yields CASSELAKNIQYF.

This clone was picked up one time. CDR3 sequence: CACYDPFYGYTF. CDR3 nucleotides: TGTGCCTGCTATGACCCCTTCTATGGCTACACCTTC. V and J are TRBV30 and TRBJ1-2; D call uncertain. CDR3 size: 12 residues. Germline lookup yields CDR1 GTSNPN and CDR2 SVGIG (reference sequence). V gave up 6 bases and J gave up 4 bases, with 12 bases separating them. The full variable domain, in which reference TRBV30 and TRBJ1-2 provide the parts outside the CDR3, is SQTIHQWPATLVQPVGSPLSLECTVEGTSNPNLYWYRQAAGRGLQLLFYSVGIGQISSEVPQNLSASRPQDRQFILSSKKLLLSDSGFYLCACYDPFYGYTFGSGTRLTVV.

The CDR3 bases are TGTGCCAGCAACCAACAGGGGGTATATACTGAAGCTTTCTTT. It specifies CASNQQGVYTEAFF. The V call is TRBV7-2, the J call TRBJ1-1; 8 nucleotides align to TRBD1. The ends lost 7 bases at V and 5 bases at J; junction bases unmatched: 9. Germline lookup yields CDR1 SGHTA and CDR2 FQGNSA. The length of the CDR3 is 14 residues.

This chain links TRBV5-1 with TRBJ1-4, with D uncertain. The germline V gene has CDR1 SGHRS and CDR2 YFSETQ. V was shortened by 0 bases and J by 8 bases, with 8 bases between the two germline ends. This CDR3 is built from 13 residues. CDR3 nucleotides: TGCGCCAGCAGCTTGGAGGGAGGGGAAAAACTGTTTTTT. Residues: CASSLEGGEKLFF. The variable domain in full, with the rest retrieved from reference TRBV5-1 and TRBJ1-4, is KAGVTQTPRYLIKTRGQQVTLSCSPISGHRSVSWYQQTPGQGLQFLFEYFSETQRNKGNFPGRFSGRQFSNSRSEMNVSTLELGDSALYLCASSLEGGEKLFFGSGTQLSVL.

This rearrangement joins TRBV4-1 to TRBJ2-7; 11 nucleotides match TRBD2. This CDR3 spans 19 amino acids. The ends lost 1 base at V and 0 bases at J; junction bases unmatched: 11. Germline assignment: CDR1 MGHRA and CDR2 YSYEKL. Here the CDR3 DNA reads TGCGCCAGCAGCCAAGGGATTAGCGGGGGGGCTGATCTCTCCTACGAGCAGTACTTC. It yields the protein CASSQGISGGADLSYEQYF.